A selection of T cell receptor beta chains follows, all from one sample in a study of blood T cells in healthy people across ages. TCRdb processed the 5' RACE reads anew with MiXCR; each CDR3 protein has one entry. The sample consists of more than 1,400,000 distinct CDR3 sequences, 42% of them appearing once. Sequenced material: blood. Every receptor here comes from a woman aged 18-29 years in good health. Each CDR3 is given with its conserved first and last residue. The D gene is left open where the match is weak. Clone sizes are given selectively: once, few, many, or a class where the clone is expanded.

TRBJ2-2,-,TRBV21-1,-,CASSKHQLSTGELFF,TGTGCCAGCAGCAAACACCAGCTCAGCACCGGGGAGCTGTTTTTT
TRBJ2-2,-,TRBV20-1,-,CSAPTGPGELFF,TGCAGTGCTCCTACAGGGCCCGGGGAGCTGTTTTTT
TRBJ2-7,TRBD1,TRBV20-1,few,CSARDPGQGDNEQYF,TGCAGTGCTAGAGACCCCGGGCAGGGGGATAACGAGCAGTACTTC
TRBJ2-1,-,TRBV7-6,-,CASSSDNNEQFF,TGTGCCAGCAGCTCAGACAACAATGAGCAGTTCTTC
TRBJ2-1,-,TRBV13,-,CASTPLGREYNEQFF,TGTGCCAGCACCCCCCTGGGGCGGGAATACAATGAGCAGTTCTTC
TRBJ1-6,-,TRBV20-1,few,CSASLPTGHQSPLHF,TGCAGTGCTAGTCTTCCCACGGGACATCAATCACCCCTCCACTTT
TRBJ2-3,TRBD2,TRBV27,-,CASRPGGASTDTQYF,TGTGCCAGCAGGCCGGGGGGAGCTAGCACAGATACGCAGTATTTT
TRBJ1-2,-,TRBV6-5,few,CASSYLGGPGGYTF,TGTGCCAGCAGTTACTTAGGGGGACCGGGCGGCTACACCTTC
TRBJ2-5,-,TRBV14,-,CASSQGLIQETQYF,TGTGCCAGCAGCCAAGGACTGATCCAAGAGACCCAGTACTTC
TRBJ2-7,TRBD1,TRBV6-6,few,CASQGQGQSYEQYF,TGTGCCAGCCAAGGACAGGGGCAGTCCTACGAGCAGTACTTC
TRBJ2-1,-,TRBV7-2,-,CASSTTARIKYNEQFF,TGTGCCAGCAGCACGACAGCCAGAATTAAATACAATGAGCAGTTCTTC
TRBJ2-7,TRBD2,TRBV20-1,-,CSARVASGLNEQYF,TGCAGTGCTAGAGTGGCTAGCGGGTTGAACGAGCAGTACTTC
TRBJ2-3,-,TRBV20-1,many,CSAMWAASSTDTQYF,TGCAGTGCCATGTGGGCGGCCAGTTCCACAGATACGCAGTATTTT
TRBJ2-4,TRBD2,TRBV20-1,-,CSAGLAGGIQYF,TGCAGTGCTGGATTGGCGGGGGGTATTCAGTACTTC
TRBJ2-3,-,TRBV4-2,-,CASSPTVGNTDTQYF,TGTGCCAGCAGCCCCACGGTGGGGAACACAGATACGCAGTATTTT
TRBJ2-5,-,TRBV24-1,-,CATSDKNGGAETQYF,TGTGCCACCAGTGATAAGAATGGAGGGGCTGAGACCCAGTACTTC
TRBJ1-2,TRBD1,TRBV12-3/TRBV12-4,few,CASSPGQVDYGYTF,TGTGCCAGCAGCCCTGGACAGGTTGACTATGGCTACACCTTC
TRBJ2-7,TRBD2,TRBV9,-,CASSVLAGGPRSYEQYF,TGTGCCAGCAGCGTATTAGCGGGGGGGCCTAGATCCTACGAGCAGTACTTC
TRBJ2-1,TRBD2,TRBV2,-,CASRSTSVSSYNEQFF,TGTGCCAGCAGGTCCACTAGCGTAAGCTCCTACAATGAGCAGTTCTTC
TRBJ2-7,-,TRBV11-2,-,CASSLTSDQVDYEQYF,TGTGCCAGCAGCTTGACCAGCGACCAAGTAGACTACGAGCAGTACTTC
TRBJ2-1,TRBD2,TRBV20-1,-,CSALKLAGPNEQFF,TGCAGTGCCCTCAAACTAGCGGGCCCCAATGAGCAGTTCTTC
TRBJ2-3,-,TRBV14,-,CASSQARAQGFFTDTQYF,TGTGCCAGCAGCCAAGCGAGGGCCCAGGGGTTTTTCACAGATACGCAGTATTTT
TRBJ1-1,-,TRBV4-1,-,CASSLQVLGTEAFF,TGCGCCAGCAGCCTCCAGGTCTTGGGCACTGAAGCTTTCTTT
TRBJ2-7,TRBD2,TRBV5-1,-,CASSLLAGGIYEQYF,TGCGCCAGCAGCTTGCTAGCGGGAGGGATTTACGAGCAGTACTTC
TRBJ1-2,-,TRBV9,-,CASSPQREGFGGYTF,TGTGCCAGCAGCCCTCAAAGGGAGGGATTTGGTGGCTACACCTTC
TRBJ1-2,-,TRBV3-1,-,CASSQGSGTANGYTF,TGTGCCAGCAGCCAAGGGTCCGGGACCGCGAATGGCTACACCTTC
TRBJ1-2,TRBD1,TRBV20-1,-,CSARDPSDRGVESSYTF,TGCAGTGCTAGAGATCCTTCAGACAGGGGTGTAGAAAGTAGCTACACCTTC
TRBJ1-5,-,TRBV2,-,CASSEYTVSNQPQHF,TGTGCCAGCAGTGAATACACGGTTAGCAATCAGCCCCAGCATTTT
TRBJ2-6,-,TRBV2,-,CASSEGLSRLSGANVLTF,TGTGCCAGCAGTGAAGGGTTAAGCCGACTCTCTGGGGCCAACGTCCTGACTTTC
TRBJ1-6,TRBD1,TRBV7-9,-,CASSPDRGGNSPLHF,TGCGCCAGCAGCCCGGACAGGGGCGGTAATTCACCCCTCCACTTT
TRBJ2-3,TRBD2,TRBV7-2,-,CASSLSMASGRGRTDTQYF,TGTGCCAGCAGCTTATCTATGGCTAGCGGGAGGGGCCGCACAGATACGCAGTATTTT
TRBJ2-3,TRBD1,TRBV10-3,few,CATARAVQGAGSTDTQYF,TGTGCCACCGCGAGGGCCGTACAGGGGGCAGGGAGCACAGATACGCAGTATTTT
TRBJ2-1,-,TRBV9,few,CASSADLASNEQFF,TGTGCCAGCAGCGCGGACCTAGCGAGCAATGAGCAGTTCTTC
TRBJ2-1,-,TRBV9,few,CASSVGLAYNEQFF,TGTGCCAGCAGCGTAGGGCTAGCCTACAATGAGCAGTTCTTC
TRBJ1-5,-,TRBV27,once,CASSSQGLGGNQPQHF,TGTGCCAGCAGTTCCCAGGGGCTAGGGGGCAATCAGCCCCAGCATTTT
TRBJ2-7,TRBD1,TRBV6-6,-,CASSYGQGAKQYF,TGTGCCAGCAGTTACGGACAGGGGGCGAAGCAGTACTTC
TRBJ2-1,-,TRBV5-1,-,CASSQNRVGGNEQFF,TGCGCCAGCAGCCAGAACAGGGTCGGGGGGAATGAGCAGTTCTTC
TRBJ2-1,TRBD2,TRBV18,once,CASSRGLAGGKSSYNEQFF,TGTGCCAGCTCCCGGGGACTAGCGGGAGGAAAGAGCTCCTACAATGAGCAGTTCTTC
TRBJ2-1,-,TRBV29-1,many,CSVRVGINEQFF,TGCAGCGTTAGGGTGGGAATCAATGAGCAGTTCTTC
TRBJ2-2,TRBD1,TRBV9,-,CASSPSLQGGTGELFF,TGTGCCAGCAGCCCCTCCTTACAGGGGGGAACCGGGGAGCTGTTTTTT
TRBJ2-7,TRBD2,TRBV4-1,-,CASSSTSGSGDEQYF,TGCGCCAGCAGCTCCACTAGCGGGAGTGGGGACGAGCAGTACTTC
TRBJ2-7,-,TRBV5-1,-,CASSPYGAAGSYEQYF,TGCGCCAGCAGCCCATACGGGGCGGCGGGCTCCTACGAGCAGTACTTC
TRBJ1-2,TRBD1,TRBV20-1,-,CSARDLSVTRDSTF,TGCAGTGCTAGAGATCTATCGGTGACCCGGGACAGCACCTTC
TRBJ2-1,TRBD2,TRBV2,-,CASSEALAGGREQFF,TGTGCCAGCAGTGAAGCGTTAGCGGGGGGGCGTGAGCAGTTCTTC
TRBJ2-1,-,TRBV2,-,CASNRRDSSYNEQFF,TGTGCCAGCAACAGACGCGACAGCTCCTACAATGAGCAGTTCTTC
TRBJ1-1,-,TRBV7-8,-,CASSLGGLNGETEVFF,TGTGCCAGCAGCTTAGGGGGCTTAAATGGAGAAACTGAAGTTTTCTTT
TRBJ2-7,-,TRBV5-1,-,CASSMGTPGRSYEQYF,TGCGCCAGCAGCATGGGGACACCAGGCAGATCCTACGAGCAGTACTTC
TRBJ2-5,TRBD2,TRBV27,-,CASSPFPLRGGRETQYF,TGTGCCAGCAGTCCCTTCCCCCTTCGGGGGGGCCGGGAGACCCAGTACTTC
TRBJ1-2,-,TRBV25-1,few,CASTGSVYGYTF,TGTGCCAGCACGGGGTCCGTCTATGGCTACACCTTC
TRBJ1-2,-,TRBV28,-,CASSLFSDTNYGYTF,TGTGCCAGCAGTTTATTCTCAGATACCAACTATGGCTACACCTTC
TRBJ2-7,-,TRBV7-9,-,CASNPPGAPYEQYF,TGTGCCAGCAACCCCCCAGGGGCACCCTACGAGCAGTACTTC
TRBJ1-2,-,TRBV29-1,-,CSVDNRDGRGYTF,TGCAGCGTTGATAACCGGGACGGGAGGGGCTACACCTTC
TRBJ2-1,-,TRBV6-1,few,CASRDTSSYNEQFF,TGTGCCAGCAGGGACACAAGCTCCTACAATGAGCAGTTCTTC
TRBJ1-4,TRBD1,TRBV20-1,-,CSASGTGGDEKLFF,TGCAGTGCTAGTGGTACAGGGGGGGATGAAAAACTGTTTTTT
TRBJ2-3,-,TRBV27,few,CASSAAASPDTQYF,TGTGCCAGCAGTGCCGCCGCGTCGCCAGATACGCAGTATTTT
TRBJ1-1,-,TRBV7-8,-,CASSCSRADTEAFF,TGTGCCAGCAGCTGCTCCAGGGCTGACACTGAAGCTTTCTTT
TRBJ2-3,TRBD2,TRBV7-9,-,CASSLWVTSGRTDTQYF,TGTGCCAGCAGCTTGTGGGTGACTAGCGGGAGGACAGATACGCAGTATTTT
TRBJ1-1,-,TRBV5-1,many,CASSSVDATLNTEAFF,TGCGCCAGCAGCTCGGTGGACGCCACTCTGAACACTGAAGCTTTCTTT